This is a list of T cell receptor beta chains from one sample in a study of STAT5B mutations in CD4+ large granular lymphocyte leukemia. Here immunoSEQ multiplex PCR was the method, and the copy in TCRdb shows in-frame clones only, minus some. The sample shows under 35,000 clones, 71% of them seen only once. Source material: CD4+ T cells from blood buffy coats. The receptors here all came from a human donor in good health. The CDR3 runs from the conserved cysteine through the conserved F or W. D genes are given only for firm matches. Where a row states a size, it is once, few, many or the class of an expanded clone; other rows omit it.

J gene: TRBJ2-2
V gene: TRBV6-1
clone size: few
D gene: TRBD2
CDR3 DNA: TGTGCCAGCAGTGGGACTAGCGGGGGAGCGAACACCGGGGAGCTGTTTTTT
CDR3 protein: CASSGTSGGANTGELFF

J gene: TRBJ2-7
V gene: TRBV28
clone size: NA
D gene: TRBD1
CDR3 DNA: TGTGCCAGCAGTTTAGTCGGACAGGGAAGCTACGAGCAGTACTTC
CDR3 protein: CASSLVGQGSYEQYF

J gene: TRBJ1-2
V gene: TRBV6-5
clone size: NA
D gene: TRBD1
CDR3 DNA: TGTGCCAGCAGTCCCCTCGGGACAGTTCGCTACACCTTC
CDR3 protein: CASSPLGTVRYTF

J gene: TRBJ2-1
V gene: TRBV27
clone size: NA
D gene: TRBD2
CDR3 DNA: TGTGCCAGCAATTACGGCGAAAGCGGGGGCCTTGTCGGGCAGTTCTTC
CDR3 protein: CASNYGESGGLVGQFF

J gene: TRBJ2-2
V gene: TRBV2
clone size: NA
D gene: NA
CDR3 DNA: TGTGCCAGCAGTGTCCGACTCACCGGGGAGCTGTTTTTT
CDR3 protein: CASSVRLTGELFF

J gene: TRBJ2-3
V gene: TRBV18
clone size: once
D gene: TRBD2
CDR3 DNA: TGTGCCAGCTCACCTCTCGGGACTAGCGGAATCACAGATACGCAGTATTTT
CDR3 protein: CASSPLGTSGITDTQYF

J gene: TRBJ1-3
V gene: TRBV6-1
clone size: NA
D gene: NA
CDR3 DNA: TGTGCCAGCAGTACGGGGCCCTCTGGAAACACCATATATTTT
CDR3 protein: CASSTGPSGNTIYF

J gene: TRBJ2-7
V gene: TRBV9
clone size: NA
D gene: NA
CDR3 DNA: TGTGCCAGCAGCGTAGTCGGCGGCGAGCAGTACTTC
CDR3 protein: CASSVVGGEQYF

J gene: TRBJ2-2
V gene: TRBV5-6
clone size: NA
D gene: NA
CDR3 DNA: TGTGCCAGCAGACTGGGACTCGCAAGAGGCACCGGGGAGCTGTTTTTT
CDR3 protein: CASRLGLARGTGELFF

J gene: TRBJ1-2
V gene: TRBV28
clone size: NA
D gene: TRBD1
CDR3 DNA: TGTGCCAGCAGCCCAGGGGGGGCGCTTGGGGGCTACACCTTC
CDR3 protein: CASSPGGALGGYTF

J gene: TRBJ2-7
V gene: TRBV28
clone size: NA
D gene: NA
CDR3 DNA: TGTGCCAGCAGTGCCCCCCTGCCCTCCTACGAGCAGTACTTC
CDR3 protein: CASSAPLPSYEQYF

J gene: TRBJ2-5
V gene: TRBV19
clone size: NA
D gene: NA
CDR3 DNA: TGTGCCAGTAGTATAGGCCAATCGACCCAGTACTTC
CDR3 protein: CASSIGQSTQYF

J gene: TRBJ2-7
V gene: TRBV10-3
clone size: NA
D gene: TRBD1
CDR3 DNA: TGTGCCATCAGTGGAGACAGGGGTAGTGAGCAGTACTTC
CDR3 protein: CAISGDRGSEQYF

J gene: TRBJ2-1
V gene: TRBV2
clone size: NA
D gene: NA
CDR3 DNA: TGTGCCAGCAGTCCCATCCCCTTAGGGGTCTCCTACAATGAGCAGTTCTTC
CDR3 protein: CASSPIPLGVSYNEQFF

J gene: TRBJ2-3
V gene: TRBV6-4
clone size: NA
D gene: TRBD2
CDR3 DNA: TGTGCCAGCAGTGACGCGGGGGGGGATTCAGATACGCAGTATTTT
CDR3 protein: CASSDAGGDSDTQYF